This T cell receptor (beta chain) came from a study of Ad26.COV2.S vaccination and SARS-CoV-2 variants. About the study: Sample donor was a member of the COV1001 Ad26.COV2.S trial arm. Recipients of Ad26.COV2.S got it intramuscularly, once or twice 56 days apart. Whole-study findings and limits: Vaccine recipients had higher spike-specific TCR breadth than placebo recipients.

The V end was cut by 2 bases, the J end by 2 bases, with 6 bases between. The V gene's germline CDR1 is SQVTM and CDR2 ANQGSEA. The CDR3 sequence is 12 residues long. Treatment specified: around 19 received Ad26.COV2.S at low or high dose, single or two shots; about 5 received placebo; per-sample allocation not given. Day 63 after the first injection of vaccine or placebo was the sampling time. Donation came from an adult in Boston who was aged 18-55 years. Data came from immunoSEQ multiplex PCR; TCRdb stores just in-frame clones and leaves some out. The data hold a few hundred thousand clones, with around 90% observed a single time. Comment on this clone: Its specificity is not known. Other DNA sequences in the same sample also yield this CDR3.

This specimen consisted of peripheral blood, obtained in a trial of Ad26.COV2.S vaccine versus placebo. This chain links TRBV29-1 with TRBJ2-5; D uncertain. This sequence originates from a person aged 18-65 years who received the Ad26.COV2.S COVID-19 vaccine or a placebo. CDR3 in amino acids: CSVETQQETQYF. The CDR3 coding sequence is TGCAGCGTTGAAACTCAGCAAGAGACCCAGTACTTC.